Listed here is a single T cell receptor beta chain. Which antigen it targets is not known. It has no much larger one-base neighbor in the sample; base qualities were not kept. This specimen belongs to a study of blood T cell repertoires in COVID-19 (dated by TCRdb to 2020 to 2022). About the study as a whole: Collaborator samples came from the United States, Italy and Spain and covered acute and convalescent phases of COVID-19. The prospective study material was composed of cDNA or gDNA derived from T cells, B-cell-depleted T cells, or PBMCs. The dataset comprised deeply sampled blood TCRbeta repertoires from subjects exposed to, actively infected with, or recovered from COVID-19. The repertoires were made available in a free public database intended to serve as a resource for research on the immune response to SARS-CoV-2. The samples were drawn from two sources: the first 160 participants of the ongoing ImmuneRACE study, and over 1,000 subjects contributed by 6 global collaborators. A de-identified subject ID, COVID-19 status, age in years and sex were almost always included in the sample metadata. Where available, HLA class I and class II types were taken from metadata supplied by the sample provider and were not determined by assay-based typing. General study outcomes and caveats: Clinical and demographic metadata were provided uncurated, with the amount varying by source and participant.

The immunoSEQ Assay, a bias-controlled multiplex PCR, was used to amplify TCRbeta CDR3 regions from genomic DNA. The paper's processing steps were these. Within the assay, amplification of reference gene primers was used to estimate how many nucleated cells each sample contained. Sequence reads were collapsed and filtered to measure the absolute abundance of every unique TCRbeta CDR3 rearrangement. For each sample, productive Simpson clonality was calculated as the square root of Simpson's diversity index over productive rearrangements. Not all clones reach the TCRdb copy of this immuneACCESS table, which keeps in-frame sequences only. Checked studies attribute under half of the gap to unresolved V genes and leave the rest unexplained. The D gene and trimming were derived from the DNA, and the V and J assignments and clone size from that table. For this sample there are approximately 300,000 clones; about nine tenths appear just once. The ten top clones hold 4% to 6% of the sample.

Participants in the prospective study were aged about 18 to 95 years, lived in 24 United States geographic areas, and enrolled through a virtual design. Cohort assignment in the prospective study relied on participant-reported clinical history from a screening survey and a study questionnaire. Recovered participants in ImmuneRACE Cohort 3 were defined as having two consecutive negative NP/OP PCR tests, clearance from a healthcare professional, or resolution of symptoms. In the prospective study, mobile phlebotomists collected whole blood, serum and a nasopharyngeal or oropharyngeal swab from each participant. Additional blood draws and questionnaires over a 2-month period could optionally be provided by prospective study participants. Prospective study blood samples were shipped either frozen or at room temperature before DNA extraction. The CDR3 spans 14 residues, from the cysteine through the phenylalanine. Of all the DNA, just the CDR3 is kept, 42 bases in frame from base 1. The germline V gene (reference sequence) supplies CDR1 LNHDA and CDR2 SQIVND. V gives up 5 bases and J gives up 7 bases, and the segment between their germline ends measures 17 bases.

The TCR comes from a man aged 55 to 70 who had recovered from COVID-19. Sequencing input: PBMCs or T cells enriched from blood (not recorded which). This receptor chain uses TRBV19 and TRBJ1-2; TRBD1 might be the D gene, on 5 matching bases. Here the CDR3 is given as CASSPRDGRSGYTF. The nucleotide sequence is given as TGTGCCAGTAGTCCGCGGGACGGAAGGTCTGGCTACACCTTC.